This T cell receptor (beta chain) stems from a study of T and B cells in COVID-19 patients (dated by TCRdb to 2020 to 2021). With respect to the entire study: Using TRB and IGH repertoire sequencing of peripheral blood, the study characterized adaptive immunity in COVID-19 patients who had active infection or had recovered. A recovered cohort included about 19 patients who provided about 20 samples, and most of these patients had mild to moderate COVID-19 treated on an outpatient basis. The recovered cohort had a median age of around 35 years, compared with around 65 years in the active-infection cohort. Critical illness requiring mechanical ventilation or ECMO was present in about 55% of the 20 patients in the active-infection cohort. Comorbidities linked to unfavorable COVID-19 outcome were present in about 90% of the roughly 20 patients in the active-infection cohort. Over 7.5 million TCR sequences were analysed from a TCR and BCR sequence repository that comprised some 40 patients and roughly 73 time points. Two patients belonged to both the recovered and active cohorts because samples were available from active disease and after recovery. An age-matched reference group of some 42 healthy donors negative for COVID-19 antibodies was used as the comparison for repertoire analyses. As many as 9 follow-up blood samples were taken per patient, and some of the samples covered different disease stages within the same individual. Overall results and qualifications from the work: The cohort was considered too small to assess HLA contributions to COVID-19 susceptibility or severity. A total of 2,331 TCR clusters were exclusive to the recovered cohort, and approximately 28 of those clusters were low-pGen clusters. The reported TCR clusters were stated to require prospective validation before clinical use. During active COVID-19 the TRB repertoires were highly clonal, but at recovery diversity and richness rose above the levels seen in healthy donors. Patients with COVID-19 were reported to show strongly skewed TRBV/TRBJ gene usage. Specific T cell subsets (CD4+/Treg/CD8+) and sorted SARS-CoV-2-responsive or tetramer+ T cells had not yet been sequenced, and these experiments were ongoing. Blood samples from mildly ill patients during symptoms and early samples from severe cases were scarce.

Sequencer: Illumina MiSeq. TRB rearrangements were amplified by multiplex PCR with BIOMED2 TRB-A/B primer pools. Illumina-compatible adapters and 7-nucleotide sample barcodes were added to the amplicons in two consecutive PCRs. All library PCRs used Phusion HS II polymerase. Amplicons were purified from gel with the NucleoSpin Gel and PCR Clean-up kit, quantified on Qubit, and pooled at 4 to 5 nM. The quality of the amplicon pool was checked on an Agilent 2100 Bioanalyzer prior to Illumina next-generation sequencing. As for the original processing: Annotation of TRB rearrangements was done in MiXCR 3.0.8 with the default MiXCR reference library. Non-productive reads and sequences with fewer than 2 reads were excluded, and each unique CDR3 nucleotide sequence counted as one clone. R 3.5.1 was used to calculate clonality, diversity, richness and V-J gene usage. GLIPH2 was used to cluster TCRs by CDR3 similarity, and OLGA was used to calculate generation probabilities. Only GLIPH2 clusters containing at least four unique TCR clonotypes present in at least three individuals were kept. TCRdb reworked the public reads: Q25 trimming with fastp, MiXCR clone assembly, productive beta chains retained. Rows are combined by CDR3 protein, so each entry shows the most common genes and DNA. The V and J calls and clone size are TCRdb's, not the authors'. The sample table contains over a thousand distinct CDR3 sequences; only one count was recorded for about 25% of them. In total, the top ten clones hold roughly a quarter of the sample.

The CDR3, from cysteine to phenylalanine, totals 15 residues. Left in the record is the CDR3 DNA by itself, 45 bases read in frame from the first base. CDR1 and CDR2, looked up from the germline V gene, are KGHSH and LQKENI. V was cut back by 2 bases and J by 3 bases, leaving a gap of 13 bases between them. By sample share, this clonotype is medium-sized (0.01 to 0.1%). Its specific antigen is unknown. No clone much larger than this one lies a single base away; base qualities are absent. Genomic DNA extracted from blood, in amounts of roughly 240-550 ng, served as the starting material for amplifying TRB repertoires.

Input material: blood. This sequence uses TRBV18 and TRBJ1-1; the D region possibly corresponds to TRBD1 (5 bases align). This receptor was taken from a human donor with active COVID-19. The encoded CDR3 is CASSPNWGGDTEAFF. The DNA sequence is as follows: TGTGCCAGCTCACCAAATTGGGGGGGAGACACTGAAGCTTTCTTT.